This passage covers 30 T cell receptor beta chains from one sample sequenced in a study of T-cell memory formation after mild COVID-19. From the 5' RACE reads, TCRdb called clonotypes with MiXCR, one entry per CDR3 protein. Of about 560,000 distinct CDR3 sequences in the sample, approximately 21% were seen once. Sequenced: PBMCs or a T cell subset sorted from them (not recorded which). Every receptor here comes from an adult woman who had mild COVID-19 (a few samples of this study predate the infection). Cell type and time point are not known.

The rearrangement links TRBV5-1 to TRBJ2-5, with D uncertain. Trimming removed 2 bases from V and 5 bases from J, with 7 bases in between. This CDR3 spans 12 amino acids. Germline V lookup: CDR1 SGHRS, CDR2 YFSETQ. DNA of the CDR3: TGCGCCAGCAGCTTTGACCGCGAGACCCAGTACTTC. Translating gives CASSFDRETQYF. The complete variable domain, with remaining parts taken from reference TRBV5-1 and TRBJ2-5, reads KAGVTQTPRYLIKTRGQQVTLSCSPISGHRSVSWYQQTPGQGLQFLFEYFSETQRNKGNFPGRFSGRQFSNSRSEMNVSTLELGDSALYLCASSFDRETQYFGPGTRLLVL.

This chain joins TRBV20-1 and TRBJ2-2, with D maybe TRBD2 (6 bases). The CDR3 consists of 13 residues. Per the germline V gene, CDR1 is DFQATT and CDR2 is SNEGSKA (reference sequence). The CDR3 region is CSGGPGNTGELFF. The CDR3 bases are TGCAGCGGAGGGCCAGGGAACACCGGGGAGCTGTTTTTT.

This clonotype occurred a few times. The chain employs TRBV20-1 and TRBJ1-2; D remains unclear. This CDR3 contains 13 residues. The V and J ends lost 7 bases and 0 bases respectively, with 12 bases between them. CDR1 and CDR2 from the germline V gene are DFQATT and SNEGSKA (reference sequence). CDR3: CSVPHRTNYGYTF. As DNA, the CDR3 is TGCAGTGTCCCACACCGAACTAACTATGGCTACACCTTC.

There are a few counts of this clonotype. This sequence joins TRBV24-1 and TRBJ1-2; D unresolved. CDR3 size: 14 residues. CDR1 and CDR2 (germline): KGHDR, SFDVKD. Trimming removed 3 bases from V and 9 bases from J, with 16 bases in between. CDR3 residues: CATSDRTKSRRYTF. The CDR3 nucleotides are TGTGCCACCAGTGATCGGACCAAAAGCCGCCGCTACACCTTC.

The chain uses TRBV9 and TRBJ2-1, with TRBD2 identical over 7 bases. The CDR3 consists of 15 residues. The germline CDR1 and CDR2 sequences are SGDLS and YYNGEE. V lost 4 bases, J lost 0 bases, and 4 bases stayed unmatched. The CDR3, as DNA: TGTGCCAGCAGCACCGGGAGGATCTCCTACAATGAGCAGTTCTTC. It encodes CASSTGRISYNEQFF.

The rearrangement links TRBV12-3 or TRBV12-4 to TRBJ2-1; D is unclear. Trimming left V 4 bases short and J 8 bases short, with 12 bases between. The CDR3 extends over 13 amino acids. The CDR3 sequence: CASSSGPRDEQFF. The CDR3 DNA reads TGTGCCAGCAGTTCTGGGCCTAGGGATGAGCAGTTCTTC.

This clonotype came up a few times. The chain joins TRBV5-1 to TRBJ2-7; TRBD2 agrees at 8 bases. J lost 6 bases, V lost 2 bases, and 10 bases had no gene match. CDR3 length: 15 amino acids. Germline V CDR1 and CDR2: SGHRS, YFSETQ. The CDR3 sequence: CASSLAGEVLGEQYF. CDR3 DNA sequence: TGCGCCAGCAGCTTAGCGGGAGAGGTGCTTGGCGAGCAGTACTTC.

V gene TRBV6-6 combines with J gene TRBJ1-1, with TRBD1 as a possible D gene (5 bases). This CDR3 has 15 residues. Germline assignment: CDR1 MNHNY and CDR2 SVGAGI (reference sequence). Trimming cost V 7 bases and J 4 bases, with 19 bases left between them. The CDR3 region is CASTKGAKFGTEAFF. For the CDR3, the DNA is TGTGCCAGCACAAAAGGGGCAAAATTCGGCACTGAAGCTTTCTTT.

The chain has TRBV19 and TRBJ1-5; tentatively, D is TRBD1 (6 bases). CDR1 is LNHDA, CDR2 SQIVND, per germline (reference sequence). The CDR3 sequence is 17 residues long. Trimming shortened V by 6 bases and J by 2 bases, and 20 bases separated the two germline ends. The CDR3 sequence: CASRSYPDRRGNQPQHF. DNA for the CDR3: TGTGCCAGTAGGTCTTATCCTGACAGGAGAGGCAATCAGCCCCAGCATTTT. The whole variable domain, filled in from reference TRBV19 and TRBJ1-5, reads DGGITQSPKYLFRKEGQNVTLSCEQNLNHDAMYWYRQDPGQGLRLIYYSQIVNDFQKGDIAEGYSVSREKKESFPLTVTSAQKNPTAFYLCASRSYPDRRGNQPQHFGDGTRLSIL.

This clonotype has a single count. The junction departs from the called germline gene at one end, perhaps through a read error. V is TRBV7-7 and J is TRBJ2-7, with 8 positions matching TRBD1. CDR1 SSHAT and CDR2 FNYEAQ come from the germline V gene (reference sequence). There are 13 residues in the CDR3. In DNA form, the CDR3 reads TGTGCTAGCAGCTCCGGGACAGGACAGGAGCAGTACTTC. It yields the protein CASSSGTGQEQYF. Full variable domain (remainder filled in from reference TRBV7-7 and TRBJ2-7): GAGVSQSPRYKVTKRGQDVTLRCDPISSHATLYWYQQALGQGPEFLTYFNYEAQPDKSGLPSDRFSAERPEGSISTLTIQRTEQRDSAMYRCASSSGTGQEQYFGPGTRLTVT.

The rearrangement uses TRBV7-9 and TRBJ2-1; 12 bases fit TRBD1. This CDR3 region has 15 residues. V shed 5 bases and J 9 bases; nucleotides not matched to a gene: 8. Germline V gene data show CDR1 as SEHNR and CDR2 as FQNEAQ (reference sequence). The CDR3 sequence is CASSAPGQGAVEQFF. The CDR3 DNA reads as TGTGCCAGCAGCGCACCGGGACAGGGGGCGGTTGAGCAGTTCTTC.

The V and J genes are TRBV11-3 and TRBJ2-1, with 12 bases aligning to TRBD1. The V and J ends lost 0 bases and 9 bases, in that order; junction bases with no gene match: 9. CDR3 length: 17 residues. Germline-derived CDR1 and CDR2 are SGHNT and YENEEA. The DNA for the CDR3 is TGTGCCAGCAGCTTAGATCCAATTGGGACAGGGGGCGGTGAGCAGTTCTTC. Encoded protein: CASSLDPIGTGGGEQFF. Drawing the rest from reference TRBV11-3 and TRBJ2-1, the complete variable domain is EAGVVQSPRYKIIEKKQPVAFWCNPISGHNTLYWYLQNLGQGPELLIRYENEEAVDDSQLPKDRFSAERLKGVDSTLKIQPAELGDSAVYLCASSLDPIGTGGGEQFFGPGTRLTVL.

This clonotype has a handful of counts. This sequence joins TRBV19 and TRBJ1-1, with TRBD1 identical over 9 bases. J lost 0 bases, V lost 9 bases, and 8 bases had no gene match. CDR3 length equals 15 residues. Germline CDR1 LNHDA, CDR2 SQIVND (reference sequence). Written as DNA, the CDR3 is TGTGCCAGCTTGACAGGGGGTACAATGAACACTGAAGCTTTCTTT. Translated, it gives CASLTGGTMNTEAFF.

V and J are TRBV30 and TRBJ1-4; no firm D call. V was trimmed by 3 bases and J by 0 bases, leaving 17 bases between them. CDR3 length: 17 amino acids. The germline gives CDR1 GTSNPN, CDR2 SVGIG (reference sequence). CDR3 loop: CAWSPILISTTNEKLFF. CDR3 bases: TGTGCCTGGAGCCCGATCCTTATTAGTACAACTAATGAAAAACTGTTTTTT.

V usage is TRBV6-5 and J usage is TRBJ2-3; D remains unclear. The CDR3 is 11 amino acids. V was trimmed by 7 bases and J by 4 bases, leaving 6 bases between them. The V gene's germline CDR1 is MNHEY and CDR2 SVGAGI. The CDR3, as DNA: TGTGCCAGCAATACTCCAGATACGCAGTATTTT. Encoded protein: CASNTPDTQYF.

This clonotype has a single count. The chain recombines TRBV2 with TRBJ2-3; TRBD2 matches 7 bases. There are 15 residues in the CDR3. The junction had 4 bases not matched to a gene; V was cut back by 4 bases and J by 0 bases. Germline assignment: CDR1 SNHLY and CDR2 FYNNEI. CDR3 sequence (DNA): TGTGCCAGCAGTGCGGGAGGCGCCAGCACAGATACGCAGTATTTT. Encoded protein: CASSAGGASTDTQYF.

CDR3 sequence (DNA): TGCGCCAGCAACAGGGGCGACTCTGGAAACACCATATATTTT. It codes for CASNRGDSGNTIYF. The chain has TRBV5-1 and TRBJ1-3, with 7 bases fitting TRBD1. Germline CDR1 is SGHRS and CDR2 is YFSETQ. CDR3 length: 14 residues. Trimming cost V 6 bases and J 0 bases; bases outside gene matches: 3.

This clonotype was observed many times. V usage is TRBV12-3 or TRBV12-4 and J usage is TRBJ2-1; D not certain. Trimming removed 3 bases at V and 6 bases at J, with 6 bases between. CDR3 size: 12 residues. In DNA form, the CDR3 reads TGTGCCAGCAGTTTTCCGGGCAATGAGCAGTTCTTC. Its translation is CASSFPGNEQFF.

This clonotype has only a few counts. The J gene is TRBJ2-5, the V gene TRBV18; D uncertain. Germline CDR1 and CDR2: KGHSH and LQKENI. The CDR3 consists of 15 residues. V lost 2 bases to trimming and J lost 1 base, with 11 bases between them. This CDR3 reads CASSPAQWTQETQYF. In DNA, the CDR3 is TGTGCCAGCTCACCAGCTCAGTGGACCCAAGAGACCCAGTACTTC.

The chain carries TRBV29-1 and TRBJ1-2; no clear D. Germline V lookup: CDR1 SQVTM, CDR2 ANQGSEA. V dropped 4 bases and J dropped 1 base, with 10 bases sitting between them. The CDR3 sequence is 13 residues long. CDR3 in DNA: TGCAGCGTTGCCCCAGGACGTAACTATGGCTACACCTTC. As protein: CSVAPGRNYGYTF.

This clonotype occurred many times. The gene calls are TRBV12-3 or TRBV12-4 and TRBJ1-2; no definite D call. V dropped 3 bases and J dropped 2 bases, with 4 bases sitting between them. There are 12 residues in the CDR3. In DNA form, the CDR3 reads TGTGCCAGCAGTTTGGGGAACTATGGCTACACCTTC. Its translation: CASSLGNYGYTF.

This clonotype was observed many times. The V gene is TRBV12-3 or TRBV12-4, the J gene TRBJ2-3; possibly TRBD1 for D (5 bases). This CDR3 has 15 amino acids. Trimming removed 6 bases from V and 0 bases from J, with 13 bases in between. The CDR3 sequence is CASSSTVSSTDTQYF. In DNA, the CDR3 is TGTGCCAGCAGCTCGACAGTTAGTAGCACAGATACGCAGTATTTT.

This chain joins TRBV7-2 and TRBJ1-1; 7 nucleotides match TRBD1. Unmatched junction bases numbered 4, after V lost 2 bases and J lost 4 bases. The CDR3 runs to 14 residues. Germline CDR1 reads SGHTA; CDR2 reads FQGNSA. CDR3 DNA: TGTGCCAGCAGCTTATTCACAGGGGCCACTGAAGCTTTCTTT. Its translation is CASSLFTGATEAFF.

The chain joins TRBV18 to TRBJ2-7; no clear D. With 1 base removed from V and 0 bases from J, the gap between germline ends came to 10 bases. Germline loops: CDR1 KGHSH, CDR2 LQKENI. The CDR3 length is 15 residues. CDR3 nucleotide sequence: TGTGCCAGCTCACCACGGTCCCAATCCTCCTACGAGCAGTACTTC. It yields the protein CASSPRSQSSYEQYF.

This clonotype was found many times. The CDR3, as DNA: TGTGCCAGCAGCTTAGGCAGCAACTATGGCTACACCTTC. Translated, it gives CASSLGSNYGYTF. V usage is TRBV5-5 and J usage is TRBJ1-2; D is unresolved. CDR1 is SGHKS and CDR2 is YYEKEE in the germline V gene (reference sequence). V lost 2 bases and J 2 bases, leaving 7 bases between the germline ends. This CDR3 has 13 amino acids.

A few counts support this clonotype. J is TRBJ1-4 and V is TRBV29-1; D is unclear. V lost 7 bases and J lost 8, with 8 bases in between. Germline V gives CDR1 SQVTM, CDR2 ANQGSEA. There are 10 residues in the CDR3. This CDR3 reads CSALGEKLFF. DNA of the CDR3: TGCAGCGCCTTGGGGGAAAAACTGTTTTTT. Full variable domain (rest looked up from reference TRBV29-1 and TRBJ1-4): SAVISQKPSRDICQRGTSLTIQCQVDSQVTMMFWYRQQPGQSLTLIATANQGSEATYESGFVIDKFPISRPNLTFSTLTVSNMSPEDSSIYLCSALGEKLFFGSGTQLSVL.

V is TRBV3-1 and J is TRBJ1-1; 9 bases map to TRBD1. Germline V gives CDR1 LGHDT, CDR2 YNNKEL (reference sequence). CDR3 length: 15 amino acids. Losses at the gene ends were 3 bases for V and 5 bases for J; bases not matched to a gene: 7. The CDR3 loop is CASSHGDRVRTEAFF. The CDR3 nucleotides read TGTGCCAGCAGCCATGGGGACAGGGTGAGGACTGAAGCTTTCTTT.

The chain couples TRBV5-4 to TRBJ2-7; TRBD1 matches at 7 bases. V lost 3 bases to trimming and J lost 4 bases; unmatched junction nucleotides: 4. CDR1 is SGHNT and CDR2 is YYREEE in the germline V gene (reference sequence). This CDR3 spans 13 amino acids. CDR3 DNA: TGTGCCAGCAGCTCAGGGGGATTATACGAGCAGTACTTC. The encoded protein is CASSSGGLYEQYF.

The chain combines TRBV6-4 with TRBJ2-2; 7 bases map to TRBD2. The CDR3 has 15 amino acids. The V gene's germline CDR1 is MRHNA and CDR2 SNTAGT. V shed 1 base, J shed 5 bases, and the junction held 4 bases outside the gene matches. The CDR3 here is CASSDLGGETGELFF. DNA for the CDR3: TGTGCCAGCAGTGACTTGGGAGGGGAGACCGGGGAGCTGTTTTTT.

This clonotype was observed a few times. CDR3 coding DNA: TGCAGCGTTGCAGGGGATAAGGATCAGCCCCAGCATTTT. It is translated as CSVAGDKDQPQHF. The chain joins TRBV29-1 to TRBJ1-5, with a possible D match to TRBD1 (6 bases). Germline-derived CDR1 and CDR2 are SQVTM and ANQGSEA. Trimming pared 4 bases from V and 5 bases from J, leaving 12 bases between. CDR3 length: 13 residues.